The sequence of this T cell receptor (beta chain) was determined in a study of T cell repertoires in cytomegalovirus infection. Whole-study context: CMV infection plus the matching HLA type was flagged by public TCR beta signatures. Broader study findings: People with CMV and the relevant HLA were identified by cumulative public TCR beta family frequency. HLA-C-restricted CMV-specific TCR beta clonotypes were dominant in the ex vivo response.

A remark on this clonotype: Its specificity is not known.

V was clipped by 4 bases and J by 2 bases, with 12 bases between them. The CDR3 loop spans 15 amino acids. Looked up from germline, CDR1 is MNHNY and CDR2 is SVGAGI (reference sequence). MiXCR, applied by TCRdb to the reads, yields one record per CDR3 protein. There are some 200,000 distinct CDR3 sequences in the sample; approximately 19% occur only once, and 2.5% to 3% lies in the top ten. This clonotype was sampled from a human donor in good health (CMV status not recorded). Some clones in this sample may be carry-over from other donors' samples. V is TRBV6-6 and J is TRBJ1-3; D is undetermined. The specimen sequenced was PBMCs. The CDR3 nucleotides are TGTGCCAGCAGTTTCTCGCAGGTCCCTGGAAACACCATATATTTT. It is translated as CASSFSQVPGNTIYF.